The 15 T cell receptor beta chains given below trace back to one sample, sequenced in a study of blood T cell repertoires in COVID-19 (TCRdb year 2020). The library was produced with the immunoSEQ multiplex PCR assay. The immuneACCESS repertoire file appears here via TCRdb, limited to in-frame rearrangements. These files lack a portion of the clones; in checked studies, under half of the deficit traces to unresolved V genes, and the cause of the others is not known. The sample contains about 150,000 clones, roughly 80% of them found a single time. Around 6.2% of the sample belongs to the ten largest clones. Sequencing was carried out using PBMCs or T cells enriched from blood (not recorded which). The source of these receptors is a woman between 35 and 50 years old who had recovered from COVID-19.

This clone was detected a few times. The CDR3 protein is CASTPMRSGANVLTF. The CDR3 bases are TGTGCCAGCACCCCGATGAGATCTGGGGCCAACGTCCTGACTTTC. The chain employs TRBV2 and TRBJ2-6; no definite D call. The CDR3 is 15 residues long. The germline V gene has CDR1 SNHLY and CDR2 FYNNEI. V lost 7 bases and J lost 1, with 11 bases in between. Supplemented by reference TRBV2 and TRBJ2-6, the full variable domain reads EPEVTQTPSHQVTQMGQEVILRCVPISNHLYFYWYRQILGQKVEFLVSFYNNEISEKSEIFDDQFSVERPDGSNFTLKIRSTKLEDSAMYFCASTPMRSGANVLTFGAGSRLTVL.

This chain links TRBV7-5 with TRBJ1-2; the D call of TRBD1 is as the table states it, not checked on the DNA. TRBV7-5 is deemed a pseudogene. The CDR3 contains 14 residues. The CDR3 nucleotides are TGTGCCAGAAGCTTAGTAGGGTCAGGGTTCGGCTACACCTTC. Translating it yields CARSLVGSGFGYTF.

This chain connects TRBV2 to TRBJ1-1; the match to TRBD1 covers 7 bases. CDR1 and CDR2 from the germline V gene are SNHLY and FYNNEI. The junction had 2 bases not matched to a gene; V was cut back by 7 bases and J by 3 bases. CDR3 length: 12 amino acids. CDR3 protein: CASIRGYTEAFF. The CDR3 coding sequence is TGTGCCAGCATCAGGGGGTACACTGAAGCTTTCTTT.

As regards this clone: Other DNA sequences in this specimen translate into the identical CDR3. This rearrangement joins TRBV2 to TRBJ1-6, with a weak D call TRBD1 (5 bases). Trimming took off 6 bases at V and 7 bases at J, with 7 bases between the two ends. CDR3 length equals 12 residues. Per the germline V gene, CDR1 is SNHLY and CDR2 is FYNNEI. CDR3 DNA: TGTGCCAGCAGCGCAGGGAATTCACCCCTCCACTTT. Its translation is CASSAGNSPLHF.

The chain employs TRBV18 and TRBJ1-1, with D tentatively TRBD1 (5 bases). CDR1 KGHSH and CDR2 LQKENI come from the germline V gene. The CDR3 runs 17 residues. V lost 0 bases to trimming and J lost 6 bases, with 20 bases between them. The CDR3, as DNA: TGTGCCAGCTCACCACCTCGGGGGGGGGTGTTAATGCCTGAAGCTTTCTTT. The encoded protein is CASSPPRGGVLMPEAFF.

The chain joins TRBV18 to TRBJ1-1; 10 positions match TRBD1. Per germline, CDR1 KGHSH and CDR2 LQKENI. This CDR3 region has 20 residues. After removal of 3 bases from V and 1 base from J, the junction contained 17 bases not matched to a gene. This CDR3 reads CASSPVNYPGQGQPNTEAFF. For the CDR3, the DNA is TGTGCCAGCTCACCTGTCAATTACCCGGGACAGGGGCAGCCGAACACTGAAGCTTTCTTT.

This clone was detected a few times. In the same sample, other DNA sequences code for this CDR3. This chain connects TRBV5-1 to TRBJ1-1; 8 positions match TRBD1. The CDR3 runs 13 residues. Germline CDR1 SGHRS, CDR2 YFSETQ. V was clipped by 2 bases and J by 3 bases; unmatched bases: 0. In DNA form, the CDR3 reads TGCGCCAGCAGCTTACAGGGGGACACTGAAGCTTTCTTT. It translates to CASSLQGDTEAFF.

The chain is built from TRBV19 and TRBJ2-7, with TRBD2 matching over 11 bases. Germline V lookup: CDR1 LNHDA, CDR2 SQIVND (reference sequence). The V gene end was trimmed by 5 bases and the J gene end by 3 bases; junction bases not matched to a gene: 9. The CDR3 runs to 16 residues. CDR3 sequence: CASSPPLTSGDYEQYF. The CDR3 coding sequence is TGTGCCAGTAGTCCACCGCTGACTAGCGGGGACTACGAGCAGTACTTC.

V gene TRBV5-4 combines with J gene TRBJ1-6, with 10 bases identical to TRBD1. CDR1 is SGHNT, CDR2 YYREEE, per germline (reference sequence). The CDR3 has 15 amino acids. V trimming: 2 bases; J trimming: 9 bases; junction bases outside the gene matches: 5. The CDR3 sequence: CASSLDRGPSSPLHF. DNA for the CDR3: TGTGCCAGCAGCTTAGACAGGGGGCCTAGTTCACCCCTCCACTTT. The complete variable domain, with remaining parts taken from reference TRBV5-4 and TRBJ1-6, reads ETGVTQSPTHLIKTRGQQVTLRCSSQSGHNTVSWYQQALGQGPQFIFQYYREEENGRGNFPPRFSGLQFPNYSSELNVNALELDDSALYLCASSLDRGPSSPLHFGNGTRLTVT.

In DNA form, the CDR3 reads TGTGCCAGCAGCTTAGCGCCGTCGACGGGAGGATCCTACGAGCAGTACTTC. Protein: CASSLAPSTGGSYEQYF. This sequence joins TRBV7-6 and TRBJ2-7; 7 bases are shared with TRBD2. V lost 0 bases to trimming and J lost 1 base; unmatched junction nucleotides: 9. The germline CDR1 and CDR2 sequences are SGHVS and FNYEAQ. The CDR3 has 17 residues.

This clone has ten or more counts. The rearrangement joins TRBV4-1 to TRBJ2-2, with a tentative D call TRBD1 (5 bases). The CDR3 sequence is 16 residues long. Trimming shortened V by 7 bases and J by 5 bases, and 20 bases separated the two germline ends. Germline V gene data show CDR1 as MGHRA and CDR2 as YSYEKL. The CDR3 region is CASTPLGDRVTGELFF. CDR3 DNA sequence: TGCGCCAGCACCCCTTTAGGCGACAGAGTAACCGGGGAGCTGTTTTTT.

The J gene is TRBJ2-5, the V gene TRBV6-5; 10 bases line up with TRBD2. Per germline, CDR1 MNHEY and CDR2 SVGAGI. After removal of 5 bases from V and 2 bases from J, the junction contained 5 bases not matched to a gene. There are 15 residues in the CDR3. CDR3 residues: CASSPLAGRQETQYF. CDR3 in DNA: TGTGCCAGCAGTCCACTAGCGGGGCGGCAAGAGACCCAGTACTTC.

This clone has only one observation. A read error may account for a junction end that differs from germline. This sequence joins TRBV7-3 and TRBJ2-3; D is uncertain. This CDR3 has 13 amino acids. The germline V gene has CDR1 SGHTA and CDR2 FQGTGA. In DNA form, the CDR3 reads TGTGCCAGCAGCGTAACCTACACAGATACGCAGTATTTT. It encodes CASSVTYTDTQYF.

The V and J genes are TRBV19 and TRBJ2-3; D gene uncertain. The CDR3 loop spans 14 amino acids. Germline V lookup: CDR1 LNHDA, CDR2 SQIVND (reference sequence). Trimming cost V 3 bases and J 4 bases, with 11 bases left between them. The CDR3, as DNA: TGTGCCAGTAGTATTGCACTTACCCCAGATACGCAGTATTTT. It encodes CASSIALTPDTQYF.

The chain has TRBV5-1 and TRBJ1-6; maybe TRBD1 (6 bases). The CDR3 runs to 14 residues. Germline V gives CDR1 SGHRS, CDR2 YFSETQ. V was cut by 5 bases and J by 9 bases, with 15 bases left in between. CDR3 in amino acids: CASRPADSFSPLHF. For the CDR3, the DNA is TGCGCCAGCAGACCCGCGGACAGTTTTTCACCCCTCCACTTT.